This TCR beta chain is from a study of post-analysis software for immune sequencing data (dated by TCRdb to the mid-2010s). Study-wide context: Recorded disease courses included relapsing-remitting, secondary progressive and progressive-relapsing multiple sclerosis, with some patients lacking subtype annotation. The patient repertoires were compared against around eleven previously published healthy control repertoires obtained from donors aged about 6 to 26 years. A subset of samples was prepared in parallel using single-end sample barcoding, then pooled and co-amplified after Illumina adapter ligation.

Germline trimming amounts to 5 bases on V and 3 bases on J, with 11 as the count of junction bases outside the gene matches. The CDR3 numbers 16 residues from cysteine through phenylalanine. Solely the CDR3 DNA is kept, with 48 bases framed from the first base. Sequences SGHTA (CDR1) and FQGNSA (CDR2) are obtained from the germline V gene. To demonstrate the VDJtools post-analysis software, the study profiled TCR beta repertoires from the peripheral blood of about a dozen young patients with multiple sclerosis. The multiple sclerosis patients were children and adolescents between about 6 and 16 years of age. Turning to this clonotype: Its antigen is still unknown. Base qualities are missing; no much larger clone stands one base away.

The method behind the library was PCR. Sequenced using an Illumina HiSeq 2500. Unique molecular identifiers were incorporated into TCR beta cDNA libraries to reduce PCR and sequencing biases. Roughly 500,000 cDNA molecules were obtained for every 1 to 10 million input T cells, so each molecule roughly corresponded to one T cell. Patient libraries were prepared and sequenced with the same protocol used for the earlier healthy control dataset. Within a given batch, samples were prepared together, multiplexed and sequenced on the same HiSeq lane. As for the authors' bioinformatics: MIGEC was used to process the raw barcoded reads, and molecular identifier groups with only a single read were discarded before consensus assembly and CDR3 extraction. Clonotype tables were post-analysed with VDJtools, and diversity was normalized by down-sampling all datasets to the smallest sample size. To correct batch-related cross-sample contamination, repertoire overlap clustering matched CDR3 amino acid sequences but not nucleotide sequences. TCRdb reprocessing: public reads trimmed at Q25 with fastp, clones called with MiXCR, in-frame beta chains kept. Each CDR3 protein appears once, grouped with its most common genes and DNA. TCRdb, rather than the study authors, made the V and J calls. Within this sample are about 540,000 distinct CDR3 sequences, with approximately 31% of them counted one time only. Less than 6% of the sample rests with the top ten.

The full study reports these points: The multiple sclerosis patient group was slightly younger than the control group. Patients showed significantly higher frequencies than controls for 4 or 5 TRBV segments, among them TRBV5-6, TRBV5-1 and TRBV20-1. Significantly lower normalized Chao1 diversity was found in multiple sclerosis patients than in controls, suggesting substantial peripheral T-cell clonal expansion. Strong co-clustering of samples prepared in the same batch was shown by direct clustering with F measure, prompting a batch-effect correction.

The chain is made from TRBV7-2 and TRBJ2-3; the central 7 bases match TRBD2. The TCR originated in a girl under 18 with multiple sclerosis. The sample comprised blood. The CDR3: CASSPGLPTATDTQYF. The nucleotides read TGTGCCAGCAGCCCGGGACTACCTACCGCGACAGATACGCAGTATTTT.